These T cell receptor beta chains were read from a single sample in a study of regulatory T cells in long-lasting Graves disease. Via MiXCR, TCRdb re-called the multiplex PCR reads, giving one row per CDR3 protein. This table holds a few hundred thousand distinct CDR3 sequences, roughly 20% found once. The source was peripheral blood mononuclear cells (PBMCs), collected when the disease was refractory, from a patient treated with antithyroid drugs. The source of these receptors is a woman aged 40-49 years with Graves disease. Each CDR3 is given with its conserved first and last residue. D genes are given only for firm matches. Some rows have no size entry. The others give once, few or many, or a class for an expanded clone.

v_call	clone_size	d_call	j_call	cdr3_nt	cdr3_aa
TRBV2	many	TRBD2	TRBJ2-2	TGTGCCAGCAGAATAGCGGGGCTGAACACCGGGGAGCTGTTTTTT	CASRIAGLNTGELFF
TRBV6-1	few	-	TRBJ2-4	TGTGCCAGCAGTCTTAGAGGGCAGAGTCTAGCCAAAAACATTCAGTACTTC	CASSLRGQSLAKNIQYF
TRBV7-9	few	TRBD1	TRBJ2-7	TGTGCCAGCAGCTCCTACGCGGACAGGGGAGAGCAGTACTTC	CASSSYADRGEQYF
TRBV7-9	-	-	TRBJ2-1	TGTGCCAGCAGCTTAGCGGCTCGGCGAAGACCCTATGAGCAGTTCTTC	CASSLAARRRPYEQFF
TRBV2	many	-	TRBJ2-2	TGTGCCAGCAGTGAAGAACTAGCCGGGGAGCTGTTTTTT	CASSEELAGELFF
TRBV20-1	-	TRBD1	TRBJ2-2	TGCAGTGCGGAAATGGGACAGTCGAACACCGGGGAGCTGTTTTTT	CSAEMGQSNTGELFF
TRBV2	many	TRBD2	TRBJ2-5	TGTGCCAGCAGTGTTCTAGCGGGAGCTTGGGGGGAGACCCAGTACTTC	CASSVLAGAWGETQYF
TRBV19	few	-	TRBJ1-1	TGTGCCAGTAGTTTAAGACCTACAGGGGAAGCTTTCTTT	CASSLRPTGEAFF
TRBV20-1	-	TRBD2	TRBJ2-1	TGCAGTGCCTGGGGACTAGCGGGATGGGGTGAGCAGTTCTTC	CSAWGLAGWGEQFF
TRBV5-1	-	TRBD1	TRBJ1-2	TGCGCCAGCAGCTTGGACGGGACAGGGTCGAATGGCTTCACCTTC	CASSLDGTGSNGFTF
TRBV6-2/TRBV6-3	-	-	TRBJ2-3	TGTGCCAGCAGTCCGAAAGTATTTCGGGACCGCACAGATACGCAGTATTTT	CASSPKVFRDRTDTQYF
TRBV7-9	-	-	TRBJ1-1	TGTGCCAGCAGCTTAGCTGGGGGCTCCAACGGTGAAGCTTTCTTT	CASSLAGGSNGEAFF
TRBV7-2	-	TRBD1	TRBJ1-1	TGTGCCAGCAGCCTGCTGGGACAGTACACTGAAGCTTTCTTT	CASSLLGQYTEAFF
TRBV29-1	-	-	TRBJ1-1	TGCAGCGTTGAATTCGGGGAGCCCGCCACGAAAGCTTTCTTT	CSVEFGEPATKAFF